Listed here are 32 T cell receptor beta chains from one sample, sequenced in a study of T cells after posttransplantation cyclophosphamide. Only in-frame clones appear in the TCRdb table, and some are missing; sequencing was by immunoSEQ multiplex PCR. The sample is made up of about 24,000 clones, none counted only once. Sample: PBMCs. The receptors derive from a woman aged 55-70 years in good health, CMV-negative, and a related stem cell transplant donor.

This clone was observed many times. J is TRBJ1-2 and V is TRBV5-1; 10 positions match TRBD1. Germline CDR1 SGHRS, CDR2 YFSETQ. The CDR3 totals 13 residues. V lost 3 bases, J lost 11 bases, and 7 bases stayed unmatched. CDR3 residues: CASSSQTGGEYTF. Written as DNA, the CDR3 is TGCGCCAGCAGCTCGCAGACAGGGGGCGAATACACCTTC.

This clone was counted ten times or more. The CDR3 DNA reads as TGTGCCATCAGCGGCGGGGTTGGGCCCACAGATACGCAGTATTTT. This encodes CAISGGVGPTDTQYF. The V gene is TRBV10-3, the J gene TRBJ2-3; possible D gene TRBD2, 6 bases. Trimming left V 6 bases short and J 2 bases short, with 15 bases between. Per germline, CDR1 ENHRY and CDR2 SYGVKD. The CDR3 has 15 amino acids.

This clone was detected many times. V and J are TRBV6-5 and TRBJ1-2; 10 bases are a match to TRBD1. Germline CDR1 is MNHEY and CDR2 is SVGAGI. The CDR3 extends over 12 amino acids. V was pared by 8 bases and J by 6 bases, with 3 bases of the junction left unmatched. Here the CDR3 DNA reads TGTGCCAGCCGGACAGGGGGGCATGGCTACACCTTC. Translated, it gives CASRTGGHGYTF.

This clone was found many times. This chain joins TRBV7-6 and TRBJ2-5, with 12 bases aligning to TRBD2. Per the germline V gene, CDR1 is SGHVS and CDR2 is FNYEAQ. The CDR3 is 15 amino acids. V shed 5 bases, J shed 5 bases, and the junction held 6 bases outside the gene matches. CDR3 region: CASSPGLAGMETQYF. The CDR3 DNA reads TGTGCCAGCAGCCCCGGACTAGCGGGGATGGAGACCCAGTACTTC.

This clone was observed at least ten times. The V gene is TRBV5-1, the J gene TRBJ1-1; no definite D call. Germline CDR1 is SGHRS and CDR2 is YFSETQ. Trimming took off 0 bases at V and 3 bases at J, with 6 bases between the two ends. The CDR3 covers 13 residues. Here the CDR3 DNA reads TGCGCCAGCAGCTTGGCCGGGTACACTGAAGCTTTCTTT. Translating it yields CASSLAGYTEAFF.

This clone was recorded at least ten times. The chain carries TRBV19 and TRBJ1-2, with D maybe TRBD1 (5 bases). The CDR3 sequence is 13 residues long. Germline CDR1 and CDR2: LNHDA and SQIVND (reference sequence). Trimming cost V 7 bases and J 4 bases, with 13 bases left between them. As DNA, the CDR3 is TGTGCCAGTATGGGCCCCAGGGCCTATGGCTACACCTTC. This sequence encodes CASMGPRAYGYTF.

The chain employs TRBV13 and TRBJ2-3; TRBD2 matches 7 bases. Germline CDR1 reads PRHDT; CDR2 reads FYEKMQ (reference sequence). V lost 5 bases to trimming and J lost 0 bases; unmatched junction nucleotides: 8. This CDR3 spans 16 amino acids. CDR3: CASSTLAAPSTDTQYF. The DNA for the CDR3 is TGTGCCAGCAGCACCCTAGCGGCCCCAAGCACAGATACGCAGTATTTT.

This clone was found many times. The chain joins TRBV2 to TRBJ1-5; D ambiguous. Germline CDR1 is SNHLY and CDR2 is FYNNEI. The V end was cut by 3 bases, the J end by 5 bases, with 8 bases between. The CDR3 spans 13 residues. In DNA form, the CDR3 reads TGTGCCAGCAGTGATACCGGAGATCAGCCCCAGCATTTT. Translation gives CASSDTGDQPQHF.

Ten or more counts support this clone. DNA of the CDR3: TGTGCCAGCAGCCCCGTTCCGGGTGAGCAGTTCTTC. It specifies CASSPVPGEQFF. This chain joins TRBV4-2 and TRBJ2-1; D not certain. Germline lookup yields CDR1 LGHNA and CDR2 YNFKEQ. Between the trimmed V and J ends, which lost 4 bases and 9 bases, there was a span of 10 bases. CDR3 length: 12 residues.

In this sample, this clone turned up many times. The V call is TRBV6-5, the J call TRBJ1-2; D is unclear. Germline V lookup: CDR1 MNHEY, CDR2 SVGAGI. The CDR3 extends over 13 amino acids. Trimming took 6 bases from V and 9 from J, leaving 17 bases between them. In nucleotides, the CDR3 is TGTGCCAGCAGGAGGGTGGGAGGTTGGAGCTACACCTTC. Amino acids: CASRRVGGWSYTF.

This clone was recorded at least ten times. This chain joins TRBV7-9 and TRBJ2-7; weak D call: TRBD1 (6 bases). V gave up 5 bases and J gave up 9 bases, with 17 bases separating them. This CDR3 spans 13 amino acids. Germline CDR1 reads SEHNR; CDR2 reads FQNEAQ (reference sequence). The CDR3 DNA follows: TGTGCCAGCAGCGCTTATGACAGGACTGGGCAGTACGTC. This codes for CASSAYDRTGQYV.

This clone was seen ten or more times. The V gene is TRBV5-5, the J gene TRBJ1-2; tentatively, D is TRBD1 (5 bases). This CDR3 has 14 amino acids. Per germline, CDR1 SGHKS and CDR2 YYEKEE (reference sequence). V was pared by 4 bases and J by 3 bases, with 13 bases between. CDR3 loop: CASSPGSTDYGYTF. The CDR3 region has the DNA TGTGCCAGCAGCCCAGGGTCCACGGACTATGGCTACACCTTC.

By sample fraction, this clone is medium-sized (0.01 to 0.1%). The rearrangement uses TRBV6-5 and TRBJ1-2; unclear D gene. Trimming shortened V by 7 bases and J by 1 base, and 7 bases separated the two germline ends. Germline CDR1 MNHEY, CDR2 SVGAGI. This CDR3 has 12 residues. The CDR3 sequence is CASKGSNYGYTF. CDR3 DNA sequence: TGTGCCAGCAAAGGGAGTAACTATGGCTACACCTTC.

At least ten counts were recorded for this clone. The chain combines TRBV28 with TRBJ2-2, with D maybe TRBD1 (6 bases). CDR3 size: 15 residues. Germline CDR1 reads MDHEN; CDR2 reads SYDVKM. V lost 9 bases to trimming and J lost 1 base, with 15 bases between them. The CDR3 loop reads CASKQGGLNTGELFF. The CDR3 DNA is TGTGCCAGTAAACAGGGTGGTCTGAACACCGGGGAGCTGTTTTTT.

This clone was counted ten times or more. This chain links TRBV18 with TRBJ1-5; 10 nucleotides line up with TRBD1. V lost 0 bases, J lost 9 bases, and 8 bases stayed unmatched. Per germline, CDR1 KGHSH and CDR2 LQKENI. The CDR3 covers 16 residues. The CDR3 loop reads CASSPPGTGDGMPQHF. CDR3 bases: TGTGCCAGCTCACCACCAGGGACAGGGGATGGGATGCCCCAGCATTTT.

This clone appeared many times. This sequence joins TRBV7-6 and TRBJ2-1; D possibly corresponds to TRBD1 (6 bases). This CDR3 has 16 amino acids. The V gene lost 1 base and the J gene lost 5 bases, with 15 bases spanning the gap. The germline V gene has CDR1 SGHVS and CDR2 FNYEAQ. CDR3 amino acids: CASSLVAGPGDNEQFF. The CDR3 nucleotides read TGTGCCAGCAGCTTAGTGGCAGGGCCAGGGGACAATGAGCAGTTCTTC. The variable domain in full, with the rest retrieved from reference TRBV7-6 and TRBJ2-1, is GAGVSQSPRYKVTKRGQDVALRCDPISGHVSLYWYRQALGQGPEFLTYFNYEAQQDKSGLPNDRFSAERPEGSISTLTIQRTEQRDSAMYRCASSLVAGPGDNEQFFGPGTRLTVL.

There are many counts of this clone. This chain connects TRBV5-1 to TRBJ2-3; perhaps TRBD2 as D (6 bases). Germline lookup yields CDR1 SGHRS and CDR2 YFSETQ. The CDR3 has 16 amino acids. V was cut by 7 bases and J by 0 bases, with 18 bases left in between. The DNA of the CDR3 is TGCGCCAGCTCGGGTGCAACGGGAGTTAGCACAGATACGCAGTATTTT. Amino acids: CASSGATGVSTDTQYF. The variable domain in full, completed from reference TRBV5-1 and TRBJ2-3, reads KAGVTQTPRYLIKTRGQQVTLSCSPISGHRSVSWYQQTPGQGLQFLFEYFSETQRNKGNFPGRFSGRQFSNSRSEMNVSTLELGDSALYLCASSGATGVSTDTQYFGPGTRLTVL.

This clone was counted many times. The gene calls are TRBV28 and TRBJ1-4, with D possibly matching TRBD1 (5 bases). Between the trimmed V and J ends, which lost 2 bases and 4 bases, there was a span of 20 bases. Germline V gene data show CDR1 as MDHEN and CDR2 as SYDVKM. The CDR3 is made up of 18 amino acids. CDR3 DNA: TGTGCCAGCAGTTTAGGCCGCGACCTAGGGGCTTTTAATGAAAAACTGTTTTTT. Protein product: CASSLGRDLGAFNEKLFF.

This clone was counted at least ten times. CDR3 DNA sequence: TGTGCCAGCAGTCCAACCGACAGCACCGGGGAGCTGTTTTTT. It specifies CASSPTDSTGELFF. This chain links TRBV6-6 with TRBJ2-2; TRBD1 might be the D (5 bases). Germline assignment: CDR1 MNHNY and CDR2 SVGAGI (reference sequence). The CDR3 extends over 14 amino acids. Trimming shortened V by 5 bases and J by 4 bases, and 11 bases separated the two germline ends.

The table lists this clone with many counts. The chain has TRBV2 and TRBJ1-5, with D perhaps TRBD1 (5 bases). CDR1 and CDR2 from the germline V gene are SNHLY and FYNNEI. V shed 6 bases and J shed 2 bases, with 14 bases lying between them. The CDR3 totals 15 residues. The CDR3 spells CASSVQAGGNQPQHF. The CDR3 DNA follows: TGTGCCAGCAGCGTCCAGGCGGGGGGCAATCAGCCCCAGCATTTT.

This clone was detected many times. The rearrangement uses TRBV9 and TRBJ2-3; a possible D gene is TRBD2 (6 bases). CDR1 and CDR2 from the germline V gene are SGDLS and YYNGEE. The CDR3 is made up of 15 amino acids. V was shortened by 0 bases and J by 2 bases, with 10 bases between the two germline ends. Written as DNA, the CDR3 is TGTGCCAGCAGCGTAGTGGGGGGATTCACAGATACGCAGTATTTT. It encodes CASSVVGGFTDTQYF.

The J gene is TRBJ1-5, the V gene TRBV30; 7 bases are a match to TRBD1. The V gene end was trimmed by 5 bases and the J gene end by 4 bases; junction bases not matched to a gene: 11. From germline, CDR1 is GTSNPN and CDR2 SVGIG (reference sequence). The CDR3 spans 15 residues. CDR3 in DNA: TGTGCCTGGCGCATGGGACAGAGCTTTAATCAGCCCCAGCATTTT. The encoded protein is CAWRMGQSFNQPQHF.

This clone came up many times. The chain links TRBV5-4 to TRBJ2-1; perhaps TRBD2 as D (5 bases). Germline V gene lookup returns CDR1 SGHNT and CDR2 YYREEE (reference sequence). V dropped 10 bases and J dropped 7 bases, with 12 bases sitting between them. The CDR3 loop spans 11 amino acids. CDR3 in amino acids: CACGGRNEQFF. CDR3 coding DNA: TGTGCCTGCGGCGGGCGAAATGAGCAGTTCTTC. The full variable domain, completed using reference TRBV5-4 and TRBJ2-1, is ETGVTQSPTHLIKTRGQQVTLRCSSQSGHNTVSWYQQALGQGPQFIFQYYREEENGRGNFPPRFSGLQFPNYSSELNVNALELDDSALYLCACGGRNEQFFGPGTRLTVL.

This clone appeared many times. The CDR3: CASSYEAGNSQPQHF. The CDR3 DNA follows: TGTGCCAGCAGTTACGAGGCAGGGAATAGCCAGCCCCAGCATTTT. The chain links TRBV6-6 to TRBJ1-5; TRBD1 might be the D (5 bases). Germline CDR1 reads MNHNY; CDR2 reads SVGAGI (reference sequence). Between the trimmed V and J ends, which lost 2 bases and 7 bases, there was a span of 15 bases. The CDR3 spans 15 residues.

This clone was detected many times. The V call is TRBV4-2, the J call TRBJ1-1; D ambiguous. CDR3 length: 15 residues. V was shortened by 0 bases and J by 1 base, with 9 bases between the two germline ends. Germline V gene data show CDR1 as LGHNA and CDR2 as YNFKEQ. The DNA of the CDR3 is TGTGCCAGCAGCCAAGATATACAGCCGAACACTGAAGCTTTCTTT. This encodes CASSQDIQPNTEAFF.

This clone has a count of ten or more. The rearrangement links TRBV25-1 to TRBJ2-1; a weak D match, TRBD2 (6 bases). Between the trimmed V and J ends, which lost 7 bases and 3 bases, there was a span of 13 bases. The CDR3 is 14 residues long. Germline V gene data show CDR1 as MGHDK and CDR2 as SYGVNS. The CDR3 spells CASTLSGNYNEQFF. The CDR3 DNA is TGTGCCAGCACCCTTAGCGGAAACTACAATGAGCAGTTCTTC.

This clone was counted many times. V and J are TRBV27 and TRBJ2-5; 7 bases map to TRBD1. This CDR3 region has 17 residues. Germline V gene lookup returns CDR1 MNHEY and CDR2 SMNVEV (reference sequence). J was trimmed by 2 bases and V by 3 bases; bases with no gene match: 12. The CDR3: CASSFTAFPGQQETQYF. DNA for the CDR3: TGTGCCAGCAGTTTTACCGCCTTCCCGGGACAGCAAGAGACCCAGTACTTC.

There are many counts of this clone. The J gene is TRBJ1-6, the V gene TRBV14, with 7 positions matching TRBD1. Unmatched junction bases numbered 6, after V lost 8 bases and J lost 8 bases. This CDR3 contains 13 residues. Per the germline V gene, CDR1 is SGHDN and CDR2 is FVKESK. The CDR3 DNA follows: TGTGCCAGCCCGAGAGGGACAGATTCACCCCTCCACTTT. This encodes CASPRGTDSPLHF.

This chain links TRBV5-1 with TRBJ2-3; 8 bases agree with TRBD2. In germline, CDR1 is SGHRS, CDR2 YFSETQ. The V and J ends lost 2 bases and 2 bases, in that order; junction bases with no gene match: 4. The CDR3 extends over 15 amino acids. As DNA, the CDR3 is TGCGCCAGCAGCTTCGGGCGGGGGGACACAGATACGCAGTATTTT. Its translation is CASSFGRGDTDTQYF.

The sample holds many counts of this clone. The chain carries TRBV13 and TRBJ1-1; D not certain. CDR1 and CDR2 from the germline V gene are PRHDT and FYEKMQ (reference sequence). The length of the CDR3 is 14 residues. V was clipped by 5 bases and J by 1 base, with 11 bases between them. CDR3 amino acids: CASSPVGKNTEAFF. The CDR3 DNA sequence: TGTGCCAGCAGCCCGGTCGGGAAGAACACTGAAGCTTTCTTT.

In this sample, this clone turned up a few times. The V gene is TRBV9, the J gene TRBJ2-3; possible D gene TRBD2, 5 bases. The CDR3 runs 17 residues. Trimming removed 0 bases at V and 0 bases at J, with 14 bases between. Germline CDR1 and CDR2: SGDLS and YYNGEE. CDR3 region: CASSVAGYPSSTDTQYF. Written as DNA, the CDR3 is TGTGCCAGCAGCGTAGCGGGGTATCCTTCTAGCACAGATACGCAGTATTTT.

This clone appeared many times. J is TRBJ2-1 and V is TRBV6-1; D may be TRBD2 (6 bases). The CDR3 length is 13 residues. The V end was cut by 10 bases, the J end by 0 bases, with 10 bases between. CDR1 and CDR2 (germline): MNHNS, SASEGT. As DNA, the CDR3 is TGTGCCATCATCGGGAGCTCCTACAATGAGCAGTTCTTC. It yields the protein CAIIGSSYNEQFF.